Below are 22 T cell receptor beta chains sequenced from a single sample in a study of graft-versus-host responses after intestinal transplantation. No antigens are known for them. The assay was immunoSEQ multiplex PCR, and TCRdb's table has in-frame clones only and misses some. The sample includes more than 100,000 clones, about 93% of them seen just once. The specimen comprised unstimulated CD4+ T cells sorted from spleen or lymph node cells, sampled before intestinal transplant. Receptors originate from a human donor who received an intestinal transplant.

The chain links TRBV30 to TRBJ1-1; D not certain. Germline CDR1 and CDR2: GTSNPN and SVGIG (reference sequence). V lost 1 base to trimming and J lost 8 bases, with 5 bases between them. The CDR3 is 10 amino acids. The DNA for the CDR3 is TGTGCCTGGAGTGGAGGGGAAGCTTTCTTT. Amino acids: CAWSGGEAFF.

The rearrangement links TRBV29-1 to TRBJ1-1; D not certain. Trimming cost V 7 bases and J 2 bases, with 14 bases left between them. Germline CDR1 is SQVTM and CDR2 is ANQGSEA. The CDR3 consists of 13 residues. The CDR3 DNA sequence: TGCAGCGGTACCATGACCCTTAACACTGAAGCTTTCTTT. This sequence encodes CSGTMTLNTEAFF.

The rearrangement joins TRBV10-2 to TRBJ1-5, with no clear D. V gave up 3 bases and J gave up 4 bases, with 16 bases separating them. CDR1 is WSHSY and CDR2 is SAAADI in the germline V gene. This CDR3 region has 16 residues. The CDR3 reads CASSDSTVKENQPQHF. In DNA form, the CDR3 reads TGCGCCAGCAGTGATTCGACCGTCAAAGAGAATCAGCCCCAGCATTTT.

This clone has just one count. This chain joins TRBV29-1 and TRBJ2-1, with 8 positions matching TRBD2. The CDR3 has 14 residues. CDR1 is SQVTM and CDR2 is ANQGSEA in the germline V gene. V lost 7 bases and J lost 5; bases outside the gene matches: 10. The CDR3: CSAQLAAHDNEQFF. DNA of the CDR3: TGCAGCGCTCAACTAGCGGCACATGACAATGAGCAGTTCTTC.

CDR3 amino acids: CASSFGGRVSPYEQYF. The DNA of the CDR3 is TGTGCCAGCAGCTTTGGCGGCAGGGTGAGCCCCTACGAGCAGTACTTC. The chain combines TRBV7-9 with TRBJ2-7, with D tentatively TRBD1 (5 bases). Trimming stripped 3 bases from V and 2 bases from J, with 17 bases between. The CDR3 loop spans 16 amino acids. Germline loops: CDR1 SEHNR, CDR2 FQNEAQ (reference sequence).

Only one count was recorded for this clone. The chain employs TRBV28 and TRBJ2-7, with 9 bases matching TRBD2. The CDR3 has 15 residues. The V gene end was trimmed by 0 bases and the J gene end by 5 bases; junction bases not matched to a gene: 5. Germline V gives CDR1 MDHEN, CDR2 SYDVKM. CDR3 sequence reads: CASSLWASGIHEQYF. The DNA of the CDR3 is TGTGCCAGCAGTTTATGGGCTAGCGGGATCCACGAGCAGTACTTC.

This rearrangement joins TRBV7-3 to TRBJ2-1; tentative D call: TRBD1 (6 bases). Deletions cut 0 bases from V and 2 bases from J, with 14 bases between. The germline gives CDR1 SGHTA, CDR2 FQGTGA. The CDR3 extends over 17 amino acids. The CDR3 loop reads CASSLTKGHQTYNEQFF. The CDR3, as DNA: TGTGCCAGCAGCTTAACGAAGGGACACCAAACCTACAATGAGCAGTTCTTC.

The chain links TRBV5-1 to TRBJ2-1; D possibly corresponds to TRBD2 (5 bases). Germline-derived CDR1 and CDR2 are SGHRS and YFSETQ. The CDR3 totals 17 residues. Trimming shortened V by 1 base and J by 5 bases, and 19 bases separated the two germline ends. The CDR3 DNA reads as TGCGCCAGCAGCTTGTGGCGCCCGGGGTCAATACACAATGAGCAGTTCTTC. Its protein is CASSLWRPGSIHNEQFF.

This clone has just one count. The rearrangement uses TRBV30 and TRBJ2-1; 13 positions agree with TRBD2. After removal of 5 bases from V and 8 bases from J, the junction contained 9 bases not matched to a gene. Germline V CDR1 and CDR2: GTSNPN, SVGIG (reference sequence). CDR3 size: 15 residues. CDR3 region: CAWSRLAGGGDEQFF. The CDR3 region has the DNA TGTGCCTGGTCGAGACTAGCGGGAGGAGGGGATGAGCAGTTCTTC.

This sequence joins TRBV7-3 and TRBJ2-5; tentative D call: TRBD1 (5 bases). The CDR3 is made up of 13 amino acids. Germline V gene sequence: CDR1 SGHTA, CDR2 FQGTGA. Deletions cut 2 bases from V and 7 bases from J, with 11 bases between. CDR3 amino acids: CASSLDPQGTQYF. For the CDR3, the DNA is TGTGCCAGCAGCTTAGACCCTCAGGGGACCCAGTACTTC.

In regard to this clone: The identical CDR3 is also encoded by other nucleotide sequences in the sample. This chain uses TRBV7-3 with TRBJ1-1; D ambiguous. The V end was cut by 5 bases, the J end by 0 bases, with 7 bases between. CDR1 is SGHTA, CDR2 FQGTGA, per germline. The CDR3 covers 13 residues. Here the CDR3 reads CASSLFMNTEAFF. CDR3 nucleotide sequence: TGTGCCAGCAGCCTATTTATGAACACTGAAGCTTTCTTT.

The genes are TRBV6-5 and TRBJ2-1, with TRBD2 matching over 8 bases. This CDR3 spans 15 amino acids. The V and J ends lost 2 bases and 8 bases, in that order; junction bases with no gene match: 8. Germline CDR1 reads MNHEY; CDR2 reads SVGAGI. The CDR3 spells CASSYPQREPHEQFF. Written as DNA, the CDR3 is TGTGCCAGCAGTTACCCCCAGCGGGAGCCCCATGAGCAGTTCTTC.

The CDR3 loop reads CASSLGGQGGYGYTF. The CDR3 region has the DNA TGTGCCAGCAGCTTGGGAGGACAGGGCGGCTATGGCTACACCTTC. The chain is built from TRBV5-4 and TRBJ1-2; TRBD1 agrees at 8 bases. Trimming cost V 0 bases and J 4 bases; bases outside gene matches: 5. This CDR3 is 15 amino acids long. Germline V gene data show CDR1 as SGHNT and CDR2 as YYREEE (reference sequence). Complete variable domain (other parts from reference TRBV5-4 and TRBJ1-2): ETGVTQSPTHLIKTRGQQVTLRCSSQSGHNTVSWYQQALGQGPQFIFQYYREEENGRGNFPPRFSGLQFPNYSSELNVNALELDDSALYLCASSLGGQGGYGYTFGSGTRLTVV.

The chain uses TRBV4-1 and TRBJ2-7; 12 nucleotides match TRBD2. The CDR3 runs to 17 residues. Germline CDR1 and CDR2: MGHRA and YSYEKL. V dropped 4 bases and J dropped 4; count of bases not matched to a gene: 11. CDR3 in DNA: TGCGCCAGCAGCCCTAAGGTGACTAGCGGGAGCAAATACGAGCAGTACTTC. Amino acid sequence: CASSPKVTSGSKYEQYF.

The chain joins TRBV18 to TRBJ1-1; 7 bases match TRBD1. The CDR3 totals 15 residues. CDR1 and CDR2 (germline): KGHSH, LQKENI. The ends lost 0 bases at V and 5 bases at J; junction bases unmatched: 6. The CDR3 sequence: CASSPPSGGGTEAFF. For the CDR3, the DNA is TGTGCCAGCTCACCACCATCAGGGGGAGGGACTGAAGCTTTCTTT.

This CDR3 reads CSARVLPEQFF. The CDR3 region has the DNA TGCAGTGCTAGAGTTCTTCCTGAGCAGTTCTTC. This chain links TRBV20-1 with TRBJ2-1; D call uncertain. The CDR3 is 11 amino acids. Germline V CDR1 and CDR2: DFQATT, SNEGSKA (reference sequence). Deletions cut 1 base from V and 9 bases from J, with 7 bases between.

The genes are TRBV5-6 and TRBJ1-1; D is undetermined. V was trimmed by 4 bases and J by 0 bases, leaving 7 bases between them. CDR3 size: 13 residues. Germline V CDR1 and CDR2: SGHDT, YYEEEE. CDR3 in amino acids: CASSSQMNTEAFF. DNA of the CDR3: TGTGCCAGCAGCAGCCAGATGAACACTGAAGCTTTCTTT. The whole variable domain, remainder taken from reference TRBV5-6 and TRBJ1-1, is DAGVTQSPTHLIKTRGQQVTLRCSPKSGHDTVSWYQQALGQGPQFIFQYYEEEERQRGNFPDRFSGHQFPNYSSELNVNALLLGDSALYLCASSSQMNTEAFFGQGTRLTVV.

This chain connects TRBV6-5 to TRBJ2-7; D may be TRBD2 (5 bases). Per the germline V gene, CDR1 is MNHEY and CDR2 is SVGAGI. This CDR3 is built from 12 residues. V was clipped by 6 bases and J by 3 bases, with 9 bases between them. This CDR3 is CASSREGYEQYF. The CDR3 bases are TGTGCCAGCAGCCGAGAGGGCTACGAGCAGTACTTC.

This clone has a single count. The chain combines TRBV5-1 with TRBJ2-1, with unresolved D. The CDR3 runs to 12 residues. V dropped 0 bases and J dropped 6 bases, with 4 bases sitting between them. Germline V gene sequence: CDR1 SGHRS, CDR2 YFSETQ. This CDR3 reads CASSLALNEQFF. CDR3 bases: TGCGCCAGCAGCTTGGCCCTCAATGAGCAGTTCTTC.

This chain connects TRBV6-5 to TRBJ1-2; 7 bases align to TRBD1. V trimming: 2 bases; J trimming: 3 bases; junction bases outside the gene matches: 3. Per germline, CDR1 MNHEY and CDR2 SVGAGI. There are 14 residues in the CDR3. CDR3 sequence (DNA): TGTGCCAGCAGTTACCCCGACAGGGACTATGGCTACACCTTC. Translation gives CASSYPDRDYGYTF.

The rearrangement joins TRBV5-1 to TRBJ1-3; D remains ambiguous. Trimming shortened V by 4 bases and J by 0 bases, and 11 bases separated the two germline ends. This CDR3 region has 15 residues. Germline CDR1 and CDR2: SGHRS and YFSETQ. Here the CDR3 reads CASSGEPGSGNTIYF. The CDR3 DNA reads as TGCGCCAGCAGCGGGGAGCCGGGCTCTGGAAACACCATATATTTT.

The chain links TRBV5-6 to TRBJ2-7, with D possibly matching TRBD2 (5 bases). V was shortened by 0 bases and J by 6 bases, with 10 bases between the two germline ends. CDR1 is SGHDT, CDR2 YYEEEE, per germline. The CDR3 consists of 13 residues. DNA of the CDR3: TGTGCCAGCAGCTTGGGAGGGATGTCCGAGCAGTACTTC. It yields the protein CASSLGGMSEQYF.